This paragraph covers one TCR beta chain sequence. The sample belongs to a study of blood T cell repertoires in COVID-19. Study details: PBMCs, B-cell-depleted T cells, or T cells were the source of the cDNA or gDNA that made up the material.

Per the original data handling: Estimates of nucleated cell counts were drawn from the amplification of reference gene primers. The repertoire was sequenced with immunoSEQ multiplex PCR; TCRdb's copy has only in-frame clones and lacks some. That table gives V, J and clone size, and the DNA gave D and trimming. The table includes about 140,000 clones, more than 75% detected once. Participant ages covered roughly 18 to 89 years across 24 US areas. Clinical histories supplied by participants themselves formed the basis of cohort assignment. Input material: PBMCs or T cells enriched from blood (not recorded which). The receptor was derived from a woman in her fifties or sixties who had recovered from COVID-19.

The CDR3 loop is CSVTTGQQETQYF. Here the CDR3 DNA reads TGCAGCGTTACAACGGGACAGCAAGAGACCCAGTACTTC. The chain joins TRBV29-1 to TRBJ2-5; 7 bases map to TRBD1. V shed 5 bases and J 2 bases; nucleotides not matched to a gene: 5. The CDR3 totals 13 residues. Germline-derived CDR1 and CDR2 are SQVTM and ANQGSEA.